The T cell receptor (beta chain) described here comes from a study of T cell responses to AZD1222 COVID-19 vaccine. Study-wide results and limits: Spike as a whole was targeted by vaccine-associated CD4 TCRs, dominant at 160-218 and 743-854. Seropositivity was recorded at baseline in only a handful of AZD1222 recipients.

The CDR3 is 16 amino acids. Looked up from germline, CDR1 is MGHDK and CDR2 is SYGVNS. Between the trimmed V and J ends, which lost 6 bases and 1 base, there was a span of 16 bases. The assay was immunoSEQ multiplex PCR, and TCRdb's table has in-frame clones only and misses some. The table records more than 150,000 clones, approximately 94% of them present only once. In regard to this clone: The target antigen is unknown.

The clonotype comes from an adult who received the AZD1222 COVID-19 vaccine. The V gene is TRBV25-1, the J gene TRBJ2-1; D perhaps matches TRBD1 (6 bases). The input for sequencing was peripheral blood, taken 28 days after the second AZD1222 dose. CDR3 region: CASRPSGQGSYNEQFF. Written as DNA, the CDR3 is TGTGCCAGCAGGCCCTCAGGGCAGGGGTCCTACAATGAGCAGTTCTTC.